This T cell receptor beta chain emerged from a study of shared clonotypes between healthy human individuals. Trimming left V 7 bases short and J 5 bases short, with 15 bases between. The CDR3 totals 13 residues. Germline loops: CDR1 SGDLS, CDR2 YYNGEE. For this clone: Its antigen is unknown.

Study-wide results and caveats: The four-donor shared clonotypes exceeded non-shared clonotypes in generation probability, with non-shared ones scoring lower. Having only a few donors restricted how much genetic and exposure-history diversity was captured. It was only blood that was sampled, and tissue repertoires likely differ.

Using immunoSEQ multiplex PCR, the repertoire was profiled, and TCRdb retains in-frame clones only, with some absent. The repertoire holds about 79,000 clones, with over 55% as singletons. This sequence originates from a man aged 25 to 40 in good health. This chain joins TRBV9 and TRBJ2-5; D unclear. The sequenced sample consisted of memory CD8+ T cells sorted from blood. Subset given: CD45RO+ cells pooled with CCR7-negative TemRA cells. CDR3 region: CASAAQSGETQYF. The CDR3 bases are TGTGCCAGCGCGGCACAGTCGGGCGAGACCCAGTACTTC.